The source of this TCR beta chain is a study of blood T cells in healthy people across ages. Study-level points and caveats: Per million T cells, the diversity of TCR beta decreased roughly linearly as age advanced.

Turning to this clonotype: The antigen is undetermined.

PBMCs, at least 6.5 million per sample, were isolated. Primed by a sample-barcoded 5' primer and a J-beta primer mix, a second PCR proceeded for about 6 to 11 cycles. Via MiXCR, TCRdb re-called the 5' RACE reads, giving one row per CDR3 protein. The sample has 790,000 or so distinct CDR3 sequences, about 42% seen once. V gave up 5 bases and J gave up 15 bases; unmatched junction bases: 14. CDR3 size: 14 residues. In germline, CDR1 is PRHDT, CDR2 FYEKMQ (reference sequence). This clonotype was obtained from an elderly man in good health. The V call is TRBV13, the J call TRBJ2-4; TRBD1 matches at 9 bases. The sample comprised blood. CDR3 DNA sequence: TGTGCCAGCAGCACCGGACAGGGGCTAGGTGAGCGGTACTTC. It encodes CASSTGQGLGERYF.